Below, 11 T cell receptor beta chains from the same sample are listed, as sequenced in a study of glioma-infiltrating T cells. Amplification of TCR alpha and beta CDR3 regions from RNA used iRepertoire nested multiplex PCR. TCRdb processed the multiplex PCR reads anew with MiXCR; each CDR3 protein has one entry. The sample shows under 200,000 distinct CDR3 sequences, roughly 45% of them seen only once. Sequences were obtained from glioma tissue, nonneoplastic brain tissue, or PBMCs (not recorded which). The receptors were gathered from a human donor with low-grade glioma or glioblastoma, undergoing nonglioma brain surgery, or in good health (not recorded which).

This chain connects TRBV28 to TRBJ2-7, with D tentatively TRBD1 or TRBD2 (5 bases each). The CDR3 has 14 amino acids. The germline gives CDR1 MDHEN, CDR2 SYDVKM. The V gene lost 6 bases and the J gene lost 5 bases, with 17 bases spanning the gap. The CDR3, as DNA: TGTGCCAGCAGCGTTCCGGGACCAATCGACGAGCAGTACTTC. The encoded protein is CASSVPGPIDEQYF.

This clonotype was detected many times. The chain carries TRBV6-1 and TRBJ2-1; D possibly corresponds to TRBD1 (6 bases). The CDR3 is 13 residues long. The V end was cut by 6 bases, the J end by 6 bases, with 12 bases between. Germline-derived CDR1 and CDR2 are MNHNS and SASEGT. Here the CDR3 DNA reads TGTGCCAGCAGAGATCGCAGGGGCAATGAGCAGTTCTTC. Its translation is CASRDRRGNEQFF.

The chain combines TRBV12-3 or TRBV12-4 with TRBJ2-3; weak D call: TRBD2 (5 bases). The CDR3 consists of 14 residues. Deletions cut 7 bases from V and 0 bases from J, with 11 bases between. In DNA form, the CDR3 reads TGTGCCAGCATGGAAGCGGCTAGCACAGATACGCAGTATTTT. Translation: CASMEAASTDTQYF.

This clonotype has at least ten counts. This chain links TRBV28 with TRBJ2-4; 7 bases fit TRBD1. Germline V gene data show CDR1 as MDHEN and CDR2 as SYDVKM. V trimming: 5 bases; J trimming: 8 bases; junction bases outside the gene matches: 6. There are 13 residues in the CDR3. The CDR3 is CASSRQGVDIQYF. CDR3 DNA: TGTGCCAGCAGTAGACAGGGAGTTGACATTCAGTACTTC.

Details on this clonotype: A much larger clone lies a single base off, so this may be a read error. The gene calls are TRBV18 and TRBJ1-1; D possibly corresponds to TRBD1 (5 bases). Germline CDR1 KGHSH, CDR2 LQKENI. CDR3 length: 13 residues. The CDR3 DNA reads TGTGCCAGCTCACCGACCTGGGGCACTGAAGCTATCTTT. It specifies CASSPTWGTEAIF.

This clonotype was counted at least ten times. The chain joins TRBV20-1 to TRBJ1-2; TRBD1 might be the D (6 bases). The CDR3 is 16 residues long. V was cut by 6 bases and J by 4 bases, with 24 bases left in between. Germline loops: CDR1 DFQATT, CDR2 SNEGSKA (reference sequence). The CDR3 DNA reads TGCAGTGCCCCGGGGGCAGCTAATTCTCTTAGCTATGGCTACACCTTC. Protein: CSAPGAANSLSYGYTF.

The chain recombines TRBV12-3 or TRBV12-4 with TRBJ1-3; D call uncertain. This CDR3 comprises 14 residues. Between the trimmed V and J ends, which lost 6 bases and 5 bases, there was a span of 14 bases. CDR3 sequence: CASRRQGWRNTIYF. The CDR3 region has the DNA TGTGCCAGCAGACGACAAGGTTGGAGAAACACCATATATTTT.

This clonotype came up many times. The rearrangement uses TRBV28 and TRBJ1-5, with D possibly TRBD1 on 5 matching bases. The V and J ends lost 4 bases and 12 bases respectively, with 25 bases between them. CDR3 length equals 16 residues. Germline V gene sequence: CDR1 MDHEN, CDR2 SYDVKM. The CDR3 loop is CASSSRGGWGVGRQHF. CDR3 coding DNA: TGTGCCAGCAGTTCTCGTGGGGGTTGGGGAGTGGGCCGCCAGCATTTT.

In this sample, this clonotype turned up many times. This chain connects TRBV27 to TRBJ1-1; D is undetermined. Germline V lookup: CDR1 MNHEY, CDR2 SMNVEV (reference sequence). The CDR3 runs 16 residues. Trimming removed 5 bases at V and 0 bases at J, with 16 bases between. The CDR3 nucleotides are TGTGCCAGCAGTCCGGATGCTCGGGGATTGAACACTGAAGCTTTCTTT. Protein: CASSPDARGLNTEAFF.

In its sample, this clonotype was seen many times. The rearrangement links TRBV20-1 to TRBJ2-3; TRBD2 matches at 11 bases. The germline CDR1 and CDR2 sequences are DFQATT and SNEGSKA (reference sequence). V was clipped by 0 bases and J by 6 bases; unmatched bases: 8. The CDR3 totals 16 residues. For the CDR3, the DNA is TGCAGTGCTAGAGACCTACTAGCGGGAGTAGGTGATACGCAGTATTTT. It specifies CSARDLLAGVGDTQYF.

Comments on this clonotype: A read error is possible here, since a much larger clone lies one base away. The chain has TRBV20-1 and TRBJ2-1; 8 nucleotides align to TRBD2. CDR3 length equals 18 residues. Germline CDR1 and CDR2: DFQATT and SNEGSKA (reference sequence). The junction had 15 bases not matched to a gene; V was cut back by 1 base and J by 4 bases. This chain's CDR3 is CSARAEVLGLGPYNEQFF. As DNA, the CDR3 is TGCAGTGCTAGAGCAGAAGTTTTGGGACTAGGGCCTTACAATGAGCAGTTCTTC.